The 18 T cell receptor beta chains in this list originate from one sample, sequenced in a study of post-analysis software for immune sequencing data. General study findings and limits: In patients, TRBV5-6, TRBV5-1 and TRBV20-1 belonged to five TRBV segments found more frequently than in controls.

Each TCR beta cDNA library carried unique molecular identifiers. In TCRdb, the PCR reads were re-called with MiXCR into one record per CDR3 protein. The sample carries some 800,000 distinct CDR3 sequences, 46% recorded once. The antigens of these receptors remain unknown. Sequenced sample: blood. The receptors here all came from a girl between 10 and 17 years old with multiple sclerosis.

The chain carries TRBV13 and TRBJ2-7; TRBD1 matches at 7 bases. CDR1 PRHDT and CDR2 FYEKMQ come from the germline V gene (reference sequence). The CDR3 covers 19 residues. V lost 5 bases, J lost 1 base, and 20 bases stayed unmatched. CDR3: CASSDTQGRRHGASYEQYF. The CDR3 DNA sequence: TGTGCCAGCAGCGACACACAGGGGCGACGTCATGGGGCTTCCTACGAGCAGTACTTC.

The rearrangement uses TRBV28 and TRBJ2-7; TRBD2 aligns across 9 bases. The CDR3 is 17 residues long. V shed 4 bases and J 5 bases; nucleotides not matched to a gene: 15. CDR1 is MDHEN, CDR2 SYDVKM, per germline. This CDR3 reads CASSSPFSGRSSHEQYF. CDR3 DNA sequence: TGTGCCAGCAGTTCCCCTTTTAGCGGGAGAAGTAGCCACGAGCAGTACTTC.

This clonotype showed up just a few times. DNA for the CDR3: TGTGCCAGCAGCCGGGGCGGGAGTTGGGAGCAGTACTTC. Protein product: CASSRGGSWEQYF. This sequence joins TRBV7-9 and TRBJ2-4; 7 bases line up with TRBD2. Germline CDR1 reads SEHNR; CDR2 reads FQNEAQ (reference sequence). V was clipped by 5 bases and J by 13 bases; unmatched bases: 11. CDR3 length: 13 amino acids.

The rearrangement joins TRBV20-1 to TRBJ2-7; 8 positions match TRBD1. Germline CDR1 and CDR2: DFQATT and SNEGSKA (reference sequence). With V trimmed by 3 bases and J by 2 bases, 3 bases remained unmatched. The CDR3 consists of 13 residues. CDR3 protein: CSARVDRAYEQYF. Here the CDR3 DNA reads TGCAGTGCTAGGGTGGACAGGGCCTACGAGCAGTACTTC.

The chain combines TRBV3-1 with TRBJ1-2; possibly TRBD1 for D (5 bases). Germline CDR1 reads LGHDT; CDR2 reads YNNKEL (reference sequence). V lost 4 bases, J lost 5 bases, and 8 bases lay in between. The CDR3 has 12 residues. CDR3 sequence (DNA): TGTGCCAGCAGCCGTCGGACATATGGCTACACCTTC. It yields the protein CASSRRTYGYTF.

CDR3 loop: CASSFWRVNGYTF. Written as DNA, the CDR3 is TGTGCCAGCAGTTTTTGGAGGGTAAATGGCTACACCTTC. The V gene is TRBV12-3 or TRBV12-4, the J gene TRBJ1-2, with unresolved D. The CDR3 totals 13 residues. With 3 bases removed from V and 6 bases from J, the gap between germline ends came to 11 bases.

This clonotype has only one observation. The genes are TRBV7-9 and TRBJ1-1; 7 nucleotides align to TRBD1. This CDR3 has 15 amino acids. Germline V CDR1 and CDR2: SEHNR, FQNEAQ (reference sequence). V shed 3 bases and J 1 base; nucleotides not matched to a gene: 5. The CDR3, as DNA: TGTGCCAGCAGCTTCCCAGGGGGGGCGAACACTGAAGCTTTCTTT. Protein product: CASSFPGGANTEAFF.

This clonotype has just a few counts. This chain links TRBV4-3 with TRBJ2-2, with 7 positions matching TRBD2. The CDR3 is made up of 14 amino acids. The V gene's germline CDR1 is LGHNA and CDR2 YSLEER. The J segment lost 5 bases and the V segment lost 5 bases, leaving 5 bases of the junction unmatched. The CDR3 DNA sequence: TGCGCCAGCAGCGGGGAGGGAGAGACCGGGGAGCTGTTTTTT. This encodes CASSGEGETGELFF.

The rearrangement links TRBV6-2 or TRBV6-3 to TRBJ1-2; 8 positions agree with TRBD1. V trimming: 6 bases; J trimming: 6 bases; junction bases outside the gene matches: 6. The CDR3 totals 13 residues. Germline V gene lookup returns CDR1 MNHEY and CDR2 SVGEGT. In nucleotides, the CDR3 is TGTGCCAGCAGACGACAGGGGAACCATGGCTACACCTTC. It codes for CASRRQGNHGYTF.

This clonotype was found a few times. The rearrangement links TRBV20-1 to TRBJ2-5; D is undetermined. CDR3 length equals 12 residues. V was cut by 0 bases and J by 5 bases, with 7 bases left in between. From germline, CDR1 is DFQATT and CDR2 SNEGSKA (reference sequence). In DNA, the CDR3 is TGCAGTGCTAGAGAGGTTGGGGAGACCCAGTACTTC. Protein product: CSAREVGETQYF.

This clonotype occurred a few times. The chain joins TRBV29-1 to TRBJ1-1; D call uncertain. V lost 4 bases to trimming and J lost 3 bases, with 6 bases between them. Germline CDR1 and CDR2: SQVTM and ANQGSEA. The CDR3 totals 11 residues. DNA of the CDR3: TGCAGCGTTGTGCCGGACACTGAAGCTTTCTTT. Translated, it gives CSVVPDTEAFF.

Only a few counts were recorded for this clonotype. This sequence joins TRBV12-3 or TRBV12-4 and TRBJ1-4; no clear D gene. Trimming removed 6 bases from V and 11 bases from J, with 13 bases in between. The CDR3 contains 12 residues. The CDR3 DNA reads TGTGCCAGCAGCCCTGATGTTTTTAAACTGTTTTTT. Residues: CASSPDVFKLFF.

CDR3 residues: CATSTIDPGGNYGYTF. As DNA, the CDR3 is TGTGCCACCAGCACAATCGACCCGGGCGGAAACTATGGCTACACCTTC. V gene TRBV15 combines with J gene TRBJ1-2; D is unclear. Trimming removed 4 bases at V and 2 bases at J, with 17 bases between. CDR1 is LNHNV, CDR2 YYDKDF, per germline (reference sequence). The CDR3 runs to 16 residues.

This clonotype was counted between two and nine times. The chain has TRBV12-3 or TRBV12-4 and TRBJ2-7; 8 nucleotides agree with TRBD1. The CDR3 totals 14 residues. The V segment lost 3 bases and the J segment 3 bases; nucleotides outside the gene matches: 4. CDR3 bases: TGTGCCAGCAGTTTTGGGACAGGCTACTACGAGCAGTACTTC. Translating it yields CASSFGTGYYEQYF.

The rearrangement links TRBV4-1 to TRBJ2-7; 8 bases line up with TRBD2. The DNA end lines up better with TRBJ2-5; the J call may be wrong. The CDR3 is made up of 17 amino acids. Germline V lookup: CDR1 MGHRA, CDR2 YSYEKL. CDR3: CASSQDLAGLPVETQYF. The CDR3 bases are TGCGCCAGCAGCCAAGACCTAGCGGGTCTGCCGGTGGAGACCCAGTACTTC.

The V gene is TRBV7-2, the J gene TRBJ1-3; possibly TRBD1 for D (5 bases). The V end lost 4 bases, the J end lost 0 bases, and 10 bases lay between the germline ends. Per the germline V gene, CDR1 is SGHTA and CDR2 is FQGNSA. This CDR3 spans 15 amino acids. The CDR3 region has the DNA TGTGCCAGCAGCTCGGGACCCAGCTCTGGAAACACCATATATTTT. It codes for CASSSGPSSGNTIYF.

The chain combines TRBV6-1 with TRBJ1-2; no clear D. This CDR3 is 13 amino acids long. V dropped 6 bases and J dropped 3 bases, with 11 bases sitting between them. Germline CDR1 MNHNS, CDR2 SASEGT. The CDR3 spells CASSEGRYYGYTF. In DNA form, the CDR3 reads TGTGCCAGCAGCGAGGGCAGGTACTATGGCTACACCTTC.

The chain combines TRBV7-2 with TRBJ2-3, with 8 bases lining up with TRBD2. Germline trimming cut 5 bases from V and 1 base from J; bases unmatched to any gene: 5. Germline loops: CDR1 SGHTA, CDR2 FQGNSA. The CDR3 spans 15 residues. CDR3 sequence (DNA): TGTGCCAGCAGCGCACCGGGACTAGGCACAGATACGCAGTATTTT. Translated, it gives CASSAPGLGTDTQYF.